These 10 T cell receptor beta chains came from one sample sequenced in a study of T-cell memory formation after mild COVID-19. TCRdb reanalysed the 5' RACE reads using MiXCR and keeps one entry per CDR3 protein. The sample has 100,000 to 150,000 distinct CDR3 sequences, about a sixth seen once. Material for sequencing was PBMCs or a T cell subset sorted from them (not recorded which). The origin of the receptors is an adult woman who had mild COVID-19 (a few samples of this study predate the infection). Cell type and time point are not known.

CDR3 in amino acids: CATSDWGSRGNEQFF. As DNA, the CDR3 is TGTGCCACCAGTGATTGGGGTAGTAGGGGCAATGAGCAGTTCTTC. The J gene is TRBJ2-1, the V gene TRBV24-1; D perhaps matches TRBD1 (5 bases). From germline, CDR1 is KGHDR and CDR2 SFDVKD. The germline V and J ends were trimmed by 2 bases and 6 bases, with 13 bases remaining between them. The CDR3 has 15 amino acids.

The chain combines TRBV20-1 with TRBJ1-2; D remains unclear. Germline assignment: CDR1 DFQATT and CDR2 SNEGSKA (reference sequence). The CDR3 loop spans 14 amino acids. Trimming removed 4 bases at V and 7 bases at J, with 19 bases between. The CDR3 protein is CSAKGPALGFGYTF. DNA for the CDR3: TGCAGTGCTAAGGGTCCGGCCTTAGGCTTTGGCTACACCTTC.

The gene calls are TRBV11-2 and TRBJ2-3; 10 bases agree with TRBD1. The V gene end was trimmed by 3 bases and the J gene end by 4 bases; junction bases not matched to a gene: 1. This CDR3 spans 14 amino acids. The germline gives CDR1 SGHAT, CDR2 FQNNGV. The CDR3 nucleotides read TGTGCCAGCAGCTTCGACAGGGGGCCAGATACGCAGTATTTT. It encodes CASSFDRGPDTQYF.

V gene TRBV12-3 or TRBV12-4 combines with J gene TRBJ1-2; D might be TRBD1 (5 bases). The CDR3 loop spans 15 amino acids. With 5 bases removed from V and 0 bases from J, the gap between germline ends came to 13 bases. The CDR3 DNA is TGTGCCAGCAGTCCCCCCGGGGGTACTAACTATGGCTACACCTTC. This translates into CASSPPGGTNYGYTF.

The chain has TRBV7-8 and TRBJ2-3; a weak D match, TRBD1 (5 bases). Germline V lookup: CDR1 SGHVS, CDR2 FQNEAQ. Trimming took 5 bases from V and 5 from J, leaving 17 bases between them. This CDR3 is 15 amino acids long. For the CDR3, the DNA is TGTGCCAGCAGCCAGACAGTTGGGCTTGGAGATACGCAGTATTTT. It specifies CASSQTVGLGDTQYF.

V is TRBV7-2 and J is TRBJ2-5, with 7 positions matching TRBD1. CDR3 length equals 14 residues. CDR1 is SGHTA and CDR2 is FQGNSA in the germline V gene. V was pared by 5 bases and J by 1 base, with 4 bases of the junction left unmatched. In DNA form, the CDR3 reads TGTGCCAGCAGCGGGGACAGTCTCCAAGAGACCCAGTACTTC. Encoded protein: CASSGDSLQETQYF.

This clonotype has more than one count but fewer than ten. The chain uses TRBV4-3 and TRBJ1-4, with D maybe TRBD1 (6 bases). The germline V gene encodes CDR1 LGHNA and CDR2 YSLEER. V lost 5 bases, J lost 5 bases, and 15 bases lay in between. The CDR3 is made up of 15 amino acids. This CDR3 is CASSYNRQGNEKLFF. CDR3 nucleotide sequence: TGCGCCAGCAGCTACAACCGCCAGGGGAATGAAAAACTGTTTTTT.

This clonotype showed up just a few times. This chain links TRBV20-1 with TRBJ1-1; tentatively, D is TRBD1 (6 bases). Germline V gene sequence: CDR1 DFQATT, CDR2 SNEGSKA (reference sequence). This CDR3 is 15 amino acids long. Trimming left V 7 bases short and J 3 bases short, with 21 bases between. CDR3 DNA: TGCAGTGGCACTACTCACAGGGTTTCGGACACTGAAGCTTTCTTT. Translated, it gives CSGTTHRVSDTEAFF.

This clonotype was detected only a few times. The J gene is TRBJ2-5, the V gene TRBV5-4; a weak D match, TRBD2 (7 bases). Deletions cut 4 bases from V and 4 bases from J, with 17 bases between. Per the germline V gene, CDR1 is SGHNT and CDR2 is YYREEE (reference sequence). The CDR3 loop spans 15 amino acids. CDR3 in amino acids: CASSRGRGGGETQYF. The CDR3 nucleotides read TGTGCCAGCAGCCGCGGGAGAGGAGGGGGAGAGACCCAGTACTTC. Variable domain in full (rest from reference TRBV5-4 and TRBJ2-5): ETGVTQSPTHLIKTRGQQVTLRCSSQSGHNTVSWYQQALGQGPQFIFQYYREEENGRGNFPPRFSGLQFPNYSSELNVNALELDDSALYLCASSRGRGGGETQYFGPGTRLLVL.

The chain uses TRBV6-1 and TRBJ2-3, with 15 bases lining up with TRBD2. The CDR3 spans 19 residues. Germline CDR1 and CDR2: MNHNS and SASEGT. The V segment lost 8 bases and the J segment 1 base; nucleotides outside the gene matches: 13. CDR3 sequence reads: CASSPGLAGGSGRTDTQYF. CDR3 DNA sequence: TGTGCCAGCTCCCCGGGACTAGCGGGAGGAAGCGGCCGCACAGATACGCAGTATTTT.